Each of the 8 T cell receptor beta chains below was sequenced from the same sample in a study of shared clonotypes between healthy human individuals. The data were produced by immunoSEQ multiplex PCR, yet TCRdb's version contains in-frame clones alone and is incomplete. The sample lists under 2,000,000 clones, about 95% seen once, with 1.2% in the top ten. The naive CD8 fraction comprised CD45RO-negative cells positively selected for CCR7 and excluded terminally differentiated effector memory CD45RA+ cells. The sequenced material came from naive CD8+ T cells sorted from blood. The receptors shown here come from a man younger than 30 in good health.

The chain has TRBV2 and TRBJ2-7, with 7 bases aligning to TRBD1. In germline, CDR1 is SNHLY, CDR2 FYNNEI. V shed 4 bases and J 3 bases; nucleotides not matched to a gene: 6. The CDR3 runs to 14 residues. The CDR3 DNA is TGTGCCAGCAGTGGGGGACAGTCTCGCTACGAGCAGTACTTC. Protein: CASSGGQSRYEQYF.

This chain's CDR3 is CASSWGEDYEQYF. CDR3 sequence (DNA): TGTGCCAGCAGCTGGGGGGAGGACTACGAGCAGTACTTC. The chain links TRBV7-6 to TRBJ2-7; maybe TRBD2 (6 bases). The CDR3 consists of 13 residues. Germline CDR1 and CDR2: SGHVS and FNYEAQ. The V end lost 4 bases, the J end lost 3 bases, and 10 bases lay between the germline ends.

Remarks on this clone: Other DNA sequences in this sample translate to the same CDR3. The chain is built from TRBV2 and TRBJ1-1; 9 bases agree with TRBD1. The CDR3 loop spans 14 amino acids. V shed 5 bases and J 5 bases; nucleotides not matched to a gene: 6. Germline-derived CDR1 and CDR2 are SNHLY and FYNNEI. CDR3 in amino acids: CASSPGTGWTEAFF. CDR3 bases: TGTGCCAGCAGTCCCGGGACAGGGTGGACTGAAGCTTTCTTT.

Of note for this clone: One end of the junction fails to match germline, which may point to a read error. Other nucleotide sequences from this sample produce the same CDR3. As DNA, the CDR3 is TGTGCTAGCAGCTCCGGTCCCGGAGATACGCAGTATTTT. This translates into CASSSGPGDTQYF. This sequence joins TRBV7-7 and TRBJ2-3; no clear D. Germline V gene sequence: CDR1 SSHAT, CDR2 FNYEAQ (reference sequence). The CDR3 sequence is 13 residues long.

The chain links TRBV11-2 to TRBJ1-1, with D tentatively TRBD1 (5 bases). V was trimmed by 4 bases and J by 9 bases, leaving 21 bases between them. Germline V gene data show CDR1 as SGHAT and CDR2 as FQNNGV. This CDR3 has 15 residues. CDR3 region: CASSSFRGSVPQAFF. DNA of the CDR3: TGTGCCAGCAGCTCATTTAGGGGTTCAGTTCCCCAAGCTTTCTTT.

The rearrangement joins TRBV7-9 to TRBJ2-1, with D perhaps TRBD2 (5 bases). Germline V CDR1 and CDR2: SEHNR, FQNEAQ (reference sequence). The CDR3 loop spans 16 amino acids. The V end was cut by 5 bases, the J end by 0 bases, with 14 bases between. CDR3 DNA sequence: TGTGCCAGCAGCCCACCAGCGGTAAGCTCCTACAATGAGCAGTTCTTC. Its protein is CASSPPAVSSYNEQFF.

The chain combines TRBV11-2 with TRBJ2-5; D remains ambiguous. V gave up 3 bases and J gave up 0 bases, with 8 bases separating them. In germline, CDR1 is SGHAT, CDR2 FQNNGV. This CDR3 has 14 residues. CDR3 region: CASSFGLYQETQYF. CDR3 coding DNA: TGTGCCAGCAGCTTTGGGTTGTACCAAGAGACCCAGTACTTC.

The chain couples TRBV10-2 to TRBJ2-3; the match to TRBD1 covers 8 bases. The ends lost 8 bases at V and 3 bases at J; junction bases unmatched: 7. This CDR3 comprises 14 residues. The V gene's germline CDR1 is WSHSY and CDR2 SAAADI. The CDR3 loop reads CASRTGFETDTQYF. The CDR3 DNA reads TGCGCCAGCCGGACAGGGTTTGAGACAGATACGCAGTATTTT.